The sequence of this T cell receptor (beta chain) was determined in a study of memory CD4+ T cells and cytomegalovirus serostatus. Study outcomes and limitations: Of 164 reported CMV TCRbeta sequences, under 70 were found in memory CD4+ repertoires. Suggested: most of the CMV-linked TCR signature lies in CD4+ memory cells. A US-trained random forest predicted CMV serostatus with median AUC roughly 0.91.

The length of the CDR3 is 16 residues. Per the germline V gene, CDR1 is WNHNN and CDR2 is SYGVQD (reference sequence). The ends were cut back, 1 base at V and 1 base at J, with 10 bases in the middle. Single viable CD3+CD4+CD8-CD45RO+ cells were sorted as the memory CD4+ T cells. Note on this clone: Its antigen is unidentified.

Original handling: After removing out-of-frame reads, around 2,100,000 distinct TCRbeta sequences remained. Method: immunoSEQ multiplex PCR; TCRdb's copy keeps in-frame clones and lacks some. V and J calls plus clone size are reproduced from that table; the DNA served to infer D and trimming. The sample carries about 56,000 clones, 70% to 75% recorded once. This receptor was taken from an adult in good health and CMV-seropositive. The chain uses TRBV10-1 and TRBJ2-2, with D perhaps being TRBD1 or TRBD2 (5 bases each). Sequencing used memory CD4+ T cells from blood. CDR3 bases: TGCGCCAGCAGTGAGTTGGGGACGGGGAACACCGGGGAGCTGTTTTTT. Translated, it gives CASSELGTGNTGELFF.